Each of the 29 T cell receptor beta chains below was sequenced from the same sample in a study of TIL therapy for anti-PD-1-resistant metastatic lung cancer. Time point indicated: pre-treatment sample, taken before nivolumab and TIL therapy. Sequencing used immunoSEQ v3. Sequenced by immunoSEQ multiplex PCR; TCRdb stores in-frame clones only, minus some. Altogether approximately 60,000 clones are present, around four fifths being singletons, with the ten largest covering about 1.8%. This specimen consisted of blood, obtained at baseline. These receptors were collected from a person aged 30 to 80 with non-small cell lung cancer.

The chain combines TRBV10-1 with TRBJ1-4, with unresolved D. V shed 2 bases and J shed 8 bases, with 12 bases lying between them. This CDR3 is built from 14 residues. Germline V lookup: CDR1 WNHNN, CDR2 SYGVQD (reference sequence). The CDR3 protein is CASSEGPGREKLFF. CDR3 DNA: TGCGCCAGCAGTGAGGGACCGGGTAGAGAAAAACTGTTTTTT.

The chain is built from TRBV11-2 and TRBJ1-5; D remains unclear. Trimming left V 0 bases short and J 1 base short, with 7 bases between. Germline loops: CDR1 SGHAT, CDR2 FQNNGV. This CDR3 comprises 15 residues. DNA of the CDR3: TGTGCCAGCAGCTTAGAGGGTTCGAGCAATCAGCCCCAGCATTTT. As protein: CASSLEGSSNQPQHF.

This chain uses TRBV29-1 with TRBJ1-1; maybe TRBD1 (5 bases). Germline CDR1 is SQVTM and CDR2 is ANQGSEA. The CDR3 is 15 residues long. V lost 0 bases, J lost 4 bases, and 15 bases lay in between. CDR3 bases: TGCAGCGTTGAAGATCAAAGGGCCGGGGGCACTGAAGCTTTCTTT. Its translation is CSVEDQRAGGTEAFF.

This chain connects TRBV4-2 to TRBJ1-2; a weak D match, TRBD1 (5 bases). The CDR3 contains 14 residues. From germline, CDR1 is LGHNA and CDR2 YNFKEQ. V was shortened by 2 bases and J by 11 bases, with 18 bases between the two germline ends. CDR3 sequence reads: CASSQTGGFFSYTF. The DNA for the CDR3 is TGTGCCAGCAGCCAAACGGGGGGGTTTTTTTCGTACACCTTC.

J is TRBJ1-2 and V is TRBV6-5; the D gene is possibly TRBD1 (5 bases). This CDR3 contains 13 residues. V lost 7 bases and J 8 bases, leaving 17 bases between the germline ends. CDR1 MNHEY and CDR2 SVGAGI come from the germline V gene. The CDR3: CASIPGGVNGYTF. For the CDR3, the DNA is TGTGCCAGCATCCCGGGAGGGGTCAACGGCTACACCTTC.

The chain links TRBV9 to TRBJ2-5, with unresolved D. The V gene lost 2 bases and the J gene lost 1 base, with 6 bases spanning the gap. Germline assignment: CDR1 SGDLS and CDR2 YYNGEE. CDR3 length: 13 amino acids. CDR3 loop: CASSVDTQETQYF. The CDR3 DNA sequence: TGTGCCAGCAGCGTTGACACCCAAGAGACCCAGTACTTC.

This clone was seen a single time. The chain is built from TRBV7-8 and TRBJ2-2; 8 bases fit TRBD2. Germline-derived CDR1 and CDR2 are SGHVS and FQNEAQ. The ends lost 1 base at V and 1 base at J; junction bases unmatched: 2. The CDR3 length is 16 residues. The CDR3 coding sequence is TGTGCCAGCAGCTTAGAACTAGCGGTGAACACCGGGGAGCTGTTTTTT. Amino acids: CASSLELAVNTGELFF.

This clone was observed once. The rearrangement links TRBV10-3 to TRBJ1-3; TRBD1 aligns across 8 bases. The CDR3 has 17 residues. Losses at the gene ends were 3 bases for V and 0 bases for J; bases not matched to a gene: 7. The germline V gene has CDR1 ENHRY and CDR2 SYGVKD. CDR3 sequence: CAISDLPGGRSGNTIYF. DNA for the CDR3: TGTGCCATCAGTGATCTGCCAGGGGGCCGCTCTGGAAACACCATATATTTT.

V is TRBV7-9 and J is TRBJ2-3; TRBD2 matches at 12 bases. This CDR3 is built from 16 residues. Germline V gene data show CDR1 as SEHNR and CDR2 as FQNEAQ (reference sequence). V trimming: 0 bases; J trimming: 5 bases; junction bases outside the gene matches: 3. The CDR3 protein is CASSLALGLAGDTQYF. CDR3 in DNA: TGTGCCAGCAGCTTAGCGCTGGGACTAGCGGGAGATACGCAGTATTTT.

V usage is TRBV19 and J usage is TRBJ2-5, with D perhaps matching TRBD1 (5 bases). The CDR3 runs to 18 residues. CDR1 and CDR2 from the germline V gene are LNHDA and SQIVND (reference sequence). Trimming shortened V by 4 bases and J by 5 bases, and 26 bases separated the two germline ends. The chain's CDR3 is CASSKLGVPGQSGETQYF. In DNA, the CDR3 is TGTGCCAGTAGTAAATTAGGAGTACCAGGACAATCCGGGGAGACCCAGTACTTC.

This clone was counted a few times. The J gene is TRBJ2-1, the V gene TRBV5-6; the D gene could be TRBD1 or TRBD2 (5 bases each). CDR1 and CDR2 (germline): SGHDT, YYEEEE. The V gene lost 4 bases and the J gene lost 8 bases, with 22 bases spanning the gap. The CDR3 has 16 amino acids. The DNA of the CDR3 is TGTGCCAGCAGCCTTGCTCCGGGACGGACTTGGGATGAGCAGTTCTTC. Encoded protein: CASSLAPGRTWDEQFF.

Comment on this clone: The junction departs from the called germline gene at one end, perhaps through a read error. The chain links TRBV4-1 to TRBJ1-1, with D unresolved. Germline V lookup: CDR1 MGHRA, CDR2 YSYEKL. This CDR3 contains 11 residues. In DNA, the CDR3 is TGCGCCAGCAGCCAAGATCGACACTTAAACTTT. It specifies CASSQDRHLNF.

J is TRBJ1-5 and V is TRBV2; D is uncertain. Trimming took 8 bases from V and 1 from J, leaving 12 bases between them. Germline assignment: CDR1 SNHLY and CDR2 FYNNEI. The CDR3 length is 14 residues. In DNA, the CDR3 is TGTGCCAGCCGGCTCGACGGGAGCAATCAGCCCCAGCATTTT. Translating gives CASRLDGSNQPQHF.

This clone was observed a few times. This chain connects TRBV4-1 to TRBJ2-3; possibly TRBD2 for D (6 bases). V gave up 3 bases and J gave up 3 bases, with 13 bases separating them. The CDR3 extends over 15 amino acids. CDR1 is MGHRA and CDR2 is YSYEKL in the germline V gene. Here the CDR3 reads CASSHQYGGTDTQYF. The CDR3 DNA reads TGCGCCAGCAGCCACCAATACGGGGGAACAGATACGCAGTATTTT.

The chain couples TRBV28 to TRBJ2-3; 11 bases align to TRBD2. Germline-derived CDR1 and CDR2 are MDHEN and SYDVKM. Germline trimming cut 1 base from V and 0 bases from J; bases unmatched to any gene: 18. This CDR3 is 22 amino acids long. The CDR3: CASSLFPLWIAGGENSTDTQYF. CDR3 in DNA: TGTGCCAGCAGTTTATTTCCCTTGTGGATAGCGGGGGGGGAGAACAGCACAGATACGCAGTATTTT.

The V and J genes are TRBV27 and TRBJ2-7, with 7 bases fitting TRBD1. The V gene's germline CDR1 is MNHEY and CDR2 SMNVEV (reference sequence). The CDR3 spans 13 residues. J gave up 7 bases and V 5 bases, and 8 bases lay outside the gene matches. The DNA of the CDR3 is TGTGCCAGCAGTCCCTCGACAGGGATGGAGCAGTACTTC. It is translated as CASSPSTGMEQYF.

The V call is TRBV4-1, the J call TRBJ2-7; D is uncertain. Germline V gives CDR1 MGHRA, CDR2 YSYEKL. This CDR3 has 13 residues. Trimming pared 6 bases from V and 3 bases from J, leaving 12 bases between. The CDR3 region is CASSSGQFYEQYF. The DNA of the CDR3 is TGCGCCAGCAGTTCCGGGCAGTTCTACGAGCAGTACTTC.

This chain uses TRBV4-3 with TRBJ2-1; a possible D gene is TRBD1 (6 bases). The length of the CDR3 is 16 residues. V gave up 0 bases and J gave up 4 bases, with 13 bases separating them. Germline CDR1 LGHNA, CDR2 YSLEER. This CDR3 is CASSQDGTQRYNEQFF. Here the CDR3 DNA reads TGCGCCAGCAGCCAAGATGGGACACAGAGGTACAATGAGCAGTTCTTC.

The chain couples TRBV28 to TRBJ2-7; D unclear. CDR3 length equals 13 residues. CDR1 and CDR2 (germline): MDHEN, SYDVKM. The chain's CDR3 is CVTIPGDTYEQYF. The CDR3 region has the DNA TGTGTTACTATCCCAGGCGACACCTACGAGCAGTACTTC.

This chain uses TRBV4-3 with TRBJ2-3; no definite D call. V was pared by 0 bases and J by 8 bases, with 12 bases between. Germline V lookup: CDR1 LGHNA, CDR2 YSLEER. The CDR3 has 14 residues. CDR3 protein: CASSQDVATVTQYF. In DNA, the CDR3 is TGCGCCAGCAGCCAAGATGTCGCGACGGTTACGCAGTATTTT.

J is TRBJ1-1 and V is TRBV5-6; no reliable D call. This CDR3 region has 15 residues. Trimming removed 4 bases from V and 3 bases from J, with 16 bases in between. Per germline, CDR1 SGHDT and CDR2 YYEEEE. The CDR3 is CASSTLWAGHTEAFF. The CDR3 region has the DNA TGTGCCAGCAGCACCCTCTGGGCAGGCCACACTGAAGCTTTCTTT.

The chain uses TRBV4-3 and TRBJ2-5; 15 bases are shared with TRBD2. The CDR3 is 17 residues long. The trim removed 0 bases at V and 5 bases at J, leaving 4 bases unmatched. Germline lookup yields CDR1 LGHNA and CDR2 YSLEER. CDR3 coding DNA: TGCGCCAGCAGCCAAGATGCCGGGACTAGCGGGAGGGAGACCCAGTACTTC. Amino acid sequence: CASSQDAGTSGRETQYF.

This clone was found a few times. CDR3 residues: CASSLGPLYEQYF. CDR3 DNA sequence: TGTGCCAGCAGCTTAGGGCCCCTCTACGAGCAGTACTTC. The rearrangement joins TRBV11-3 to TRBJ2-7; D is unresolved. The CDR3 covers 13 residues. Germline V lookup: CDR1 SGHNT, CDR2 YENEEA. Trimming took 1 base from V and 3 from J, leaving 7 bases between them.

The V and J genes are TRBV11-2 and TRBJ2-5, with TRBD2 matching 8 bases. Germline loops: CDR1 SGHAT, CDR2 FQNNGV. The CDR3 contains 13 residues. J was trimmed by 5 bases and V by 6 bases; bases with no gene match: 5. In DNA form, the CDR3 reads TGTGCCAGCAGTTGGGGGACTAGGGAGACCCAGTACTTC. Protein sequence: CASSWGTRETQYF.

This clone appeared a few times. This sequence joins TRBV9 and TRBJ2-7; D may match TRBD1 or TRBD2 (5 bases each). Trimming took 0 bases from V and 9 from J, leaving 13 bases between them. CDR1 and CDR2 (germline): SGDLS, YYNGEE. CDR3 size: 13 residues. The CDR3 protein is CASSVGDGTRQYF. CDR3 DNA: TGTGCCAGCAGCGTAGGGGATGGGACGAGGCAGTACTTC.

The gene calls are TRBV7-9 and TRBJ1-2; 9 bases match TRBD1. CDR1 and CDR2 from the germline V gene are SEHNR and FQNEAQ (reference sequence). This CDR3 is built from 19 residues. Trimming took 1 base from V and 4 from J; bases not matched to a gene: 16. CDR3 in amino acids: CASSLVLKPTGGFGYGYTF. The CDR3, as DNA: TGTGCCAGCAGCTTAGTCCTCAAGCCTACAGGGGGCTTCGGCTATGGCTACACCTTC.

V is TRBV29-1 and J is TRBJ2-5, with 12 nucleotides matching TRBD2. Trimming took 5 bases from V and 4 from J; bases not matched to a gene: 2. Germline-derived CDR1 and CDR2 are SQVTM and ANQGSEA. There are 13 residues in the CDR3. The CDR3, as DNA: TGCAGCGTTCTAGCGGGAGGGCGAGAGACCCAGTACTTC. It specifies CSVLAGGRETQYF.

Only a few counts were recorded for this clone. V gene TRBV30 combines with J gene TRBJ1-3; perhaps TRBD1 as D (5 bases). CDR1 is GTSNPN and CDR2 is SVGIG in the germline V gene (reference sequence). CDR3 size: 14 residues. Trimming took off 2 bases at V and 2 bases at J, with 10 bases between the two ends. The CDR3 here is CAWSSGRTGNTIYF. The CDR3 DNA follows: TGTGCCTGGAGTTCAGGGAGGACTGGAAACACCATATATTTT.

This clone was found a few times. The chain joins TRBV6-5 to TRBJ1-4; D is perhaps TRBD1 (6 bases). This CDR3 contains 16 residues. V was clipped by 4 bases and J by 3 bases, with 15 bases between them. Per the germline V gene, CDR1 is MNHEY and CDR2 is SVGAGI. The DNA for the CDR3 is TGTGCCAGCAGTTCCTTAGGGGGGATTGCTAATGAAAAACTGTTTTTT. Protein product: CASSSLGGIANEKLFF.